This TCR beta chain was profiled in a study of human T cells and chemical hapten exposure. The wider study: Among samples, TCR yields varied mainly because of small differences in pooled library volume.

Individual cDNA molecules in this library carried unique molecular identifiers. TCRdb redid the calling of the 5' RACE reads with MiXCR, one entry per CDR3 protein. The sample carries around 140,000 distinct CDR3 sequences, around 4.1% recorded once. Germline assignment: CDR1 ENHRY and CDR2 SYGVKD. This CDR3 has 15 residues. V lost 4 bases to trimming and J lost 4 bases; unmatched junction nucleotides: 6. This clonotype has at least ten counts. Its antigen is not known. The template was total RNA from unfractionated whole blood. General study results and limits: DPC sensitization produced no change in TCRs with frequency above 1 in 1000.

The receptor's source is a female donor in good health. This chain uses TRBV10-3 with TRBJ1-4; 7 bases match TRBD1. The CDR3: CAISGGTVDNEKLFF. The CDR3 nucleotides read TGTGCCATCAGTGGCGGGACAGTTGATAATGAAAAACTGTTTTTT.